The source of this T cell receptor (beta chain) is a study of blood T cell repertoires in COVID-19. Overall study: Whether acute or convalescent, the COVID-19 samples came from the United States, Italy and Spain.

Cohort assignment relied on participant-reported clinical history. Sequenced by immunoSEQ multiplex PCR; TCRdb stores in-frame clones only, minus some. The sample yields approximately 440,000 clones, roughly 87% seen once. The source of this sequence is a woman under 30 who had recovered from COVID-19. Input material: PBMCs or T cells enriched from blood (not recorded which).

CDR3 in DNA: TGCAGCGTTGAGGAGGGACAGGGTTGGGAGGACATTCAGTACTTC. Translation gives CSVEEGQGWEDIQYF. The V and J genes are TRBV29-1 and TRBJ2-4, with 9 nucleotides matching TRBD1. This CDR3 has 15 amino acids. The germline gives CDR1 SQVTM, CDR2 ANQGSEA. The V gene end was trimmed by 3 bases and the J gene end by 8 bases; junction bases not matched to a gene: 11.